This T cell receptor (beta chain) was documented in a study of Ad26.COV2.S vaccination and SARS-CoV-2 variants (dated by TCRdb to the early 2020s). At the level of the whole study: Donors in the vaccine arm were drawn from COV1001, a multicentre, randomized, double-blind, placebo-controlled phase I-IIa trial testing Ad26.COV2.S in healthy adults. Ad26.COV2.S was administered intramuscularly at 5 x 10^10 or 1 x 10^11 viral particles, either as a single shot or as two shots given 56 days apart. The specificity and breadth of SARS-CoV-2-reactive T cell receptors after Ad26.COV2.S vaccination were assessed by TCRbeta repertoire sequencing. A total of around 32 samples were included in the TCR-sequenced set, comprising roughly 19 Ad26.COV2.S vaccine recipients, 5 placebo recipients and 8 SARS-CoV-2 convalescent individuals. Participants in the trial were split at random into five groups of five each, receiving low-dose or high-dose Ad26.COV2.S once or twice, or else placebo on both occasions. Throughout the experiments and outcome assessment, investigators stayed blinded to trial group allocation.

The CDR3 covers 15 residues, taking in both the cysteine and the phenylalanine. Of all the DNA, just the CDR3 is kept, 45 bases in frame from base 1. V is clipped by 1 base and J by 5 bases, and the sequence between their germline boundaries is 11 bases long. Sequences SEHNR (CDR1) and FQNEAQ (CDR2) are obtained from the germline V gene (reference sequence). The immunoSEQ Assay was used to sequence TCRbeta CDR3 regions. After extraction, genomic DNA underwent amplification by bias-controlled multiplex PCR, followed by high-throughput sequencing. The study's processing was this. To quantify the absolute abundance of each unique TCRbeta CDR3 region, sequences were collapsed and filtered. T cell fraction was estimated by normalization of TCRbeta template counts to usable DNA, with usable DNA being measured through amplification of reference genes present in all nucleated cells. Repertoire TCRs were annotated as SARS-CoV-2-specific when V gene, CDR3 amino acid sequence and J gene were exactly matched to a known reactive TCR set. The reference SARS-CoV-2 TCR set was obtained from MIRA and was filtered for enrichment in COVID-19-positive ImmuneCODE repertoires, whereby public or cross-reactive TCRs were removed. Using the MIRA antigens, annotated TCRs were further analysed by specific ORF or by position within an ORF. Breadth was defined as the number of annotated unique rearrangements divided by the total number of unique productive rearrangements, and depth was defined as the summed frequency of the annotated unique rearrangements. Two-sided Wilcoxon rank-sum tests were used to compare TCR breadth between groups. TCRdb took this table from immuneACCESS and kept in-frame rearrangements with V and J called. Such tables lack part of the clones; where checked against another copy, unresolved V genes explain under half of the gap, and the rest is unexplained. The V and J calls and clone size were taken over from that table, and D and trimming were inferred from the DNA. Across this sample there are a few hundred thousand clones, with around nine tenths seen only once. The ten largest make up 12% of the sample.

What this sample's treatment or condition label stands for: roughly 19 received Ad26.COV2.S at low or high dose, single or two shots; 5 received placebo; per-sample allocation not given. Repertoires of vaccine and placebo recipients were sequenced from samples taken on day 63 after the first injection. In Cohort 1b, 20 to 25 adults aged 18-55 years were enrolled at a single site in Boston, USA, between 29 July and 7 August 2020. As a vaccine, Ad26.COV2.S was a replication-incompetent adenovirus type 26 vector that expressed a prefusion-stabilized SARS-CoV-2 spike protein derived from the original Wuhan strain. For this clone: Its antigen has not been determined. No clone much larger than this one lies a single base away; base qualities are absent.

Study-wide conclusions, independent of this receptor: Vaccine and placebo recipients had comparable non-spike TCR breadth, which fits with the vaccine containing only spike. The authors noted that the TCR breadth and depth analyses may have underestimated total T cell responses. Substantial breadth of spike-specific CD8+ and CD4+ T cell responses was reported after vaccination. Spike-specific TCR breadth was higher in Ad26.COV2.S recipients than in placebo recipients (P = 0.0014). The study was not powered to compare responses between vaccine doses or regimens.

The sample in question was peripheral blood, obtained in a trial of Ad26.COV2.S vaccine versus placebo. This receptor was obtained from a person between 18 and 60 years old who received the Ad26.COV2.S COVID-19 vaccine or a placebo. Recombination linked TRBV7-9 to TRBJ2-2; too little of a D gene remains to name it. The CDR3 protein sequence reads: CASSLDLAETGELFF. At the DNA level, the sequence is TGTGCCAGCAGCTTAGATTTGGCGGAAACCGGGGAGCTGTTTTTT.